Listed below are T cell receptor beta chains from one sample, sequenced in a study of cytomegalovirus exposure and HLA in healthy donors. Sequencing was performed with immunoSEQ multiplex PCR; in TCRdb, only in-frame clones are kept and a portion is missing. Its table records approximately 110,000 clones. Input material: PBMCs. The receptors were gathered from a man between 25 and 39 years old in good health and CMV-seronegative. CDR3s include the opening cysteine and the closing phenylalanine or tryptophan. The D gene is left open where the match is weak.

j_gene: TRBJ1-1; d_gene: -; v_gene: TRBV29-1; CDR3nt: TGCAGCGTTGAATCACAGGGGAACACTGAAGCTTTCTTT; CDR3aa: CSVESQGNTEAFF
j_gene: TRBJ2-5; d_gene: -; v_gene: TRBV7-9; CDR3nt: TGTGCCAGCCGCCGGACCGGGCAGGGGACCCAGTACTTC; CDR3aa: CASRRTGQGTQYF
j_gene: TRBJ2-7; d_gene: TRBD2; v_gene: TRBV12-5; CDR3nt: TGTGCTAGTGGTTCCGGACTAGCGGGGAACGAGCAGTACTTC; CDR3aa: CASGSGLAGNEQYF
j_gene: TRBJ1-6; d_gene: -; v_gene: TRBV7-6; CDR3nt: TGTGCCAGCAGTCACGACAGCCTTAATTCACCCCTCCACTTT; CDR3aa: CASSHDSLNSPLHF
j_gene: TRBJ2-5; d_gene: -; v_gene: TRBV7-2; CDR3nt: TGTGCCAGCAGCTGGACAGAGCAAGAGACCCAGTACTTC; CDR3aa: CASSWTEQETQYF
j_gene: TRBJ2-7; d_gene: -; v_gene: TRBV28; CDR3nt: TGTGCCAGCAGTGGGGGGTCGAGAGCCAGCTACGAGCAGTACTTC; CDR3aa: CASSGGSRASYEQYF
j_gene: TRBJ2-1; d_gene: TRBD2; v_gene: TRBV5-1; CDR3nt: TGCGCCAGCAGCCCGACTAGCGCAGGGGATGAGCAGTTCTTC; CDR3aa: CASSPTSAGDEQFF
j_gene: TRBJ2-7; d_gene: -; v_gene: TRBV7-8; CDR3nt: TGTGCCAGCAGCTTAGTAGGACTGAGCTCCTACGAGCAGTACTTC; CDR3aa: CASSLVGLSSYEQYF
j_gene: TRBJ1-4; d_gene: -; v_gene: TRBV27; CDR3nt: TGTGCCAGCAGTTTAGACCCACTAGGCCCAACTAATGAAAAACTGTTTTTT; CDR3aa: CASSLDPLGPTNEKLFF
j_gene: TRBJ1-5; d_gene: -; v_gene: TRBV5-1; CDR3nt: TGCGCCAGCAGCTTAGGGGGAGATCAGCCCCAGCATTTT; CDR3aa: CASSLGGDQPQHF
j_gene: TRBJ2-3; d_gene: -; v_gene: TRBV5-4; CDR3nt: TGTGCCAGCAGCTTAACACAGGGTGGATCAGATACGCAGTATTTT; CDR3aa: CASSLTQGGSDTQYF
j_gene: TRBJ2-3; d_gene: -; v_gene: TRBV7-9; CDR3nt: TGTGCCAGCAGCCGGGACTCCTATACGCAGTATTTT; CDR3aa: CASSRDSYTQYF
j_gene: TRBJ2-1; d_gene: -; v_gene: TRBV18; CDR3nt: TGTGCCAGCTCGTCGAGGGGGGGGAGCTCCTACAATGAGCAGTTCTTC; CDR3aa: CASSSRGGSSYNEQFF
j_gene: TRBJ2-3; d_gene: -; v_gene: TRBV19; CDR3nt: TGTGCCAGTAGTATAGGGGTGGCTAGCGAGCGGGATACGCAGTATTTT; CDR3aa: CASSIGVASERDTQYF
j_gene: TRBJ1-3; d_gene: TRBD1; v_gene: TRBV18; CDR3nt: TGTGCCAGCTCGTCGACCAAAGACAGGGCTGGAAACACCATATATTTT; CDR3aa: CASSSTKDRAGNTIYF
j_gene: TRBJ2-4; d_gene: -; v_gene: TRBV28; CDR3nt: TGTGCCAGCAGTCACACGAGGGAACTCCGGGGAGGCATTCAGTACTTC; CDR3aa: CASSHTRELRGGIQYF
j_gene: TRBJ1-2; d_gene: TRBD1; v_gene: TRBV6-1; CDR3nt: TGTGCCAGCGGGGACAGCGCTTCCCGCTACACCTTC; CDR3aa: CASGDSASRYTF
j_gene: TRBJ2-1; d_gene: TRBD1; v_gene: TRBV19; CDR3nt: TGTGCCAGTAGGACAGGGGATGAGCAGTTCTTC; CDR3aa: CASRTGDEQFF
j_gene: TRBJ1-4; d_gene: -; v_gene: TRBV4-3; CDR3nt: TGCGCCAGCAGCCAAGGACAGCATAATGAAAAACTGTTTTTT; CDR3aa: CASSQGQHNEKLFF
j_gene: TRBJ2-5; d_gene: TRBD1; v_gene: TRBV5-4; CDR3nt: TGTGCCAGCAGCGTTAGGACAGGTCCACAAGAGACCCAGTACTTC; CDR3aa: CASSVRTGPQETQYF
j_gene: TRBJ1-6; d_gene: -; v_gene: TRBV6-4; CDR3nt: TGTGCCAGCAGTGACCGGGGGTATAATTCACCCCTCCACTTT; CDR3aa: CASSDRGYNSPLHF
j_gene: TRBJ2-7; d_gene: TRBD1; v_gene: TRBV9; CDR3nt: TGTGCCAGCAGCGTAGAATGGCTCGGACAGGGGCTTTCTCATACCTACGAGCAGTACTTC; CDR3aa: CASSVEWLGQGLSHTYEQYF
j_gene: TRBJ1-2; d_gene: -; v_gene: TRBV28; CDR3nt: TGTGCCAGCTCCCGCGGCAGGGGCTATGGCTACACCTTC; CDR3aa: CASSRGRGYGYTF
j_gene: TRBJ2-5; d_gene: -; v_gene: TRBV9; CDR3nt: TGTGCCAGCAGCGTACAGGGTGGGGAGACCCAGTACTTC; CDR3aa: CASSVQGGETQYF
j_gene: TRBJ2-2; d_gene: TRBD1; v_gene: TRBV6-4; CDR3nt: TGTGCCAGCAGTGATCGGGGACAGGGGGACACCGGGGAGCTGTTTTTT; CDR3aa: CASSDRGQGDTGELFF
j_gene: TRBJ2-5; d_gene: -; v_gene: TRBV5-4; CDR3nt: TGTGCCAGCAGCTTGGCGCAGGTCCAAGAGACCCAGTACTTC; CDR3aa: CASSLAQVQETQYF
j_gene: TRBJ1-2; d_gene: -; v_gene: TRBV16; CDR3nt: TGTGCCAGCAGCGGAGCAGGGCTGGATGGCTACACCTTC; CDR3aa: CASSGAGLDGYTF
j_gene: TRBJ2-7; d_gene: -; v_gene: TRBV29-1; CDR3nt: TGCAGCGTGAGGGCAAATTCCTACGAGCAGTACTTC; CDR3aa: CSVRANSYEQYF
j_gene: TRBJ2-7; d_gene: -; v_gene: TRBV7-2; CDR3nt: TGTGCCAGCAGCCTTTACTCCTACGAGCAGTACTTC; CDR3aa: CASSLYSYEQYF
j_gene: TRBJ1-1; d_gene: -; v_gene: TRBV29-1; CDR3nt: TGCAGCCTATCAGGGGAGGGGGCTGAAGCTTTCTTT; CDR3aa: CSLSGEGAEAFF
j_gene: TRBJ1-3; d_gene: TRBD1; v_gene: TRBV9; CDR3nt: TGTGCCAGCAGCGAGGGACAGTACTCTGGAAACACCATATATTTT; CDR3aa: CASSEGQYSGNTIYF
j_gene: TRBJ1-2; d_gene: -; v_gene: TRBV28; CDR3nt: TGTGCCAGCAGTCGGGACAATTCCAACTATGGCTACACCTTC; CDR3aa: CASSRDNSNYGYTF
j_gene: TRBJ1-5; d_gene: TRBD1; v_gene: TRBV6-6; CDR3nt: TGTGCCAGCAGTTTACACAGGGGCGATCAGCCCCAGCATTTT; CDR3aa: CASSLHRGDQPQHF
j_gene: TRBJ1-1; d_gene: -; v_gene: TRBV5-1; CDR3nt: TGCGCCAGCAGCTACGGACAGCTGAACACTGAAGCTTTCTTT; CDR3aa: CASSYGQLNTEAFF
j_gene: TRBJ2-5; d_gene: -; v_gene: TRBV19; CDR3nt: TGTGCCAGTAATGGAGGGGAGGAGACCCAGTACTTC; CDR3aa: CASNGGEETQYF
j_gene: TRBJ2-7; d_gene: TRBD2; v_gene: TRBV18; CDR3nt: TGTGCCAGCTCACCGACTAGCGGGGGGTCTAACGAGCAGTACTTC; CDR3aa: CASSPTSGGSNEQYF
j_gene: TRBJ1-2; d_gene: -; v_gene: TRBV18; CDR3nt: TGTGCCAGCTCACCTATCCGAGACCCGGAGGGTGGCTACACCTTC; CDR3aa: CASSPIRDPEGGYTF
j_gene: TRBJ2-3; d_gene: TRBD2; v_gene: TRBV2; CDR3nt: TGTGCCAGCAGTGATCTAGGCCTAGCGGGGGTCACAGATACGCAGTATTTT; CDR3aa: CASSDLGLAGVTDTQYF
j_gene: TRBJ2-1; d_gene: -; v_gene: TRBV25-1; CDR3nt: TGTGCCAGCAGTATTCCGGGACTGGGAGACAATGAGCAGTTCTTC; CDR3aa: CASSIPGLGDNEQFF
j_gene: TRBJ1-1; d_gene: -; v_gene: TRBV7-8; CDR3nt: TGTGCCAGCACTCTTGGTCCGGACACTGAAGCTTTCTTT; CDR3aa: CASTLGPDTEAFF
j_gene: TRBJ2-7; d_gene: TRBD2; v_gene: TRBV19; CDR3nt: TGTGCCAGTAGTGTGGGACTAGCGTCCTACGAGCAGTACTTC; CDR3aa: CASSVGLASYEQYF
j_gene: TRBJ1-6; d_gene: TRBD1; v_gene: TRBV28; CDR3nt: TGTGCCAGCAGGTCTTTTGGACAGGGGGATTCACCCCTCCACTTT; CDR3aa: CASRSFGQGDSPLHF
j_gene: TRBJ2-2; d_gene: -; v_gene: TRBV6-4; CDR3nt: TGTGCCAGCAGTGTACGAGAGAACACCGGGGAGCTGTTTTTT; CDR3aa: CASSVRENTGELFF
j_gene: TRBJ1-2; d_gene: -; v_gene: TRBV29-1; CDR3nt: TGCAGCGTGGGGGGGGATACTAACTATGGCTACACCTTC; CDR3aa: CSVGGDTNYGYTF
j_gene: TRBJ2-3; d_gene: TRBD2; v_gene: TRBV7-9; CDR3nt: TGTGCCAGCAGCTTAATACGGGGGGAAGGCACAGATACGCAGTATTTT; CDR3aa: CASSLIRGEGTDTQYF
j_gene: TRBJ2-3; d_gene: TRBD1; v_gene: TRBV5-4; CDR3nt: TGTGCCAGCAGAAGGGACAGGGGCACAGATACGCAGTATTTT; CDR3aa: CASRRDRGTDTQYF
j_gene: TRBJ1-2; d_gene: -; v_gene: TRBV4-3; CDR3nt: TGCGCCAGCAGCCCAAGGGAGGGGAACTATGGCTACACCTTC; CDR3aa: CASSPREGNYGYTF
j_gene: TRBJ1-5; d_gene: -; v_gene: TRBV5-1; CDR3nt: TGCGCCAGCAGCTTGGTCGGGGACAATCAGCCCCAGCATTTT; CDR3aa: CASSLVGDNQPQHF
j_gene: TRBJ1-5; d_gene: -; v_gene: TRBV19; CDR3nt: TGTGCCAGTAGTCATCAGGGTAAGGGGAGCAATCAGCCCCAGCATTTT; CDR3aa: CASSHQGKGSNQPQHF
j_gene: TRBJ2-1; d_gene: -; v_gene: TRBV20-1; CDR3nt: TGCAGTGGGGGGGTTGATGAGCAGTTCTTC; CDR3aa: CSGGVDEQFF
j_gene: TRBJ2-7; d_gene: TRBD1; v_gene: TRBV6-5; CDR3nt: TGTGCCAGCAACCGGGGACAGAGCTACGAGCAGTACTTC; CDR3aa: CASNRGQSYEQYF
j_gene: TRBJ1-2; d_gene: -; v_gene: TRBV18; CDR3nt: TGTGCCAGCTCACCTTCCAATGGAGTTAACTATGGCTACACCTTC; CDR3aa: CASSPSNGVNYGYTF
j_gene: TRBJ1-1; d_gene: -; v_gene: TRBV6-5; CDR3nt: TGTGCCAGCACGGGTGGCCTTGAAGCTTTCTTT; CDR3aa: CASTGGLEAFF
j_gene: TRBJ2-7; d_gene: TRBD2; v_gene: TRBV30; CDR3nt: TGTGCCTGGAGTGTTCGCGGGGAGGGTGGCTACGAGCAGTACTTC; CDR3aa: CAWSVRGEGGYEQYF
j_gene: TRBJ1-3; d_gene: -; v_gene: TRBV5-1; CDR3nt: TGCGCCAGCAGCTTAGCAGGGCAAGGAAACACCATATATTTT; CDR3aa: CASSLAGQGNTIYF
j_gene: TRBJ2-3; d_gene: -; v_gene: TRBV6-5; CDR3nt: TGTGCCAGCAGTTACGGGGGAGGAACAGATACGCAGTATTTT; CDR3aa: CASSYGGGTDTQYF
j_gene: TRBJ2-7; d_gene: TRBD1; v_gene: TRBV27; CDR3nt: TGTGCCAGCAGTTTCGGGACAGGGGTCTACGAGCAGTACTTC; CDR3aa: CASSFGTGVYEQYF
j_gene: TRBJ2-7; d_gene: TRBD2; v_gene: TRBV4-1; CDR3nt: TGCGCCAGCAGCCAGGAGGGTGGCGCGGGGGACGAGCAGTACTTC; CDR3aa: CASSQEGGAGDEQYF
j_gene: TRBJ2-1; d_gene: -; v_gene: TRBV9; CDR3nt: TGTGCCAGCAGCTCCCCCGGAAAAGGGGTCTTCAATGAGCAGTTCTTC; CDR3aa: CASSSPGKGVFNEQFF